A single sample gave rise to the 31 T cell receptor beta chains below, sequenced in a study of T cell responses to AZD1222 COVID-19 vaccine. Produced via immunoSEQ multiplex PCR; TCRdb's table is partial and in-frame only. The table includes fewer than 120,000 clones, roughly 90% detected once. The sequencing used peripheral blood, collected 28 days after the second AZD1222 dose. These receptor sequences come from an adult who received the AZD1222 COVID-19 vaccine.

This clone showed up just once. The chain is built from TRBV7-2 and TRBJ1-1; D call uncertain. V was trimmed by 2 bases and J by 11 bases, leaving 18 bases between them. The germline CDR1 and CDR2 sequences are SGHTA and FQGNSA. The length of the CDR3 is 14 residues. DNA of the CDR3: TGTGCCAGCAGCTTATTGTTGAGTACTTTCTCCGCTTTCTTT. Translating it yields CASSLLLSTFSAFF.

The chain uses TRBV10-3 and TRBJ1-1; tentatively, D is TRBD1 (6 bases). The ends were cut back, 5 bases at V and 3 bases at J, with 13 bases in the middle. Germline lookup yields CDR1 ENHRY and CDR2 SYGVKD. CDR3 size: 14 residues. The CDR3 DNA sequence: TGTGCCATCAGTAGGGACACCTCAGACACTGAAGCTTTCTTT. It translates to CAISRDTSDTEAFF.

The J gene is TRBJ2-3, the V gene TRBV13, with TRBD1 matching 7 bases. This CDR3 has 16 amino acids. In germline, CDR1 is PRHDT, CDR2 FYEKMQ (reference sequence). Trimming at V came to 5 bases and at J to 0 bases, leaving 8 bases not matched to a gene. CDR3 protein: CASSQGQLDSTDTQYF. The CDR3 bases are TGTGCCAGCAGCCAGGGACAGTTGGATAGCACAGATACGCAGTATTTT.

The CDR3 loop reads CASSLGGVEPQHF. Written as DNA, the CDR3 is TGCGCCAGCAGCTTGGGGGGTGTGGAGCCCCAGCATTTT. V gene TRBV5-1 combines with J gene TRBJ1-5; D remains unclear. The CDR3 loop spans 13 amino acids. Germline CDR1 is SGHRS and CDR2 is YFSETQ. V was cut by 0 bases and J by 8 bases, with 9 bases left in between.

This chain uses TRBV3-1 (or the pseudogene TRBV3-2) with TRBJ1-2; D is unclear. Germline CDR1 is LGHDT and CDR2 is YNNKEL (reference sequence). The CDR3 has 12 residues. Trimming took 6 bases from V and 8 from J, leaving 13 bases between them. CDR3 in amino acids: CASRLSSEGYTF. The CDR3 DNA is TGTGCCAGCAGACTTTCGTCGGAAGGCTACACCTTC.

V usage is TRBV7-9 and J usage is TRBJ2-2; 7 bases align to TRBD1. The CDR3 sequence is 16 residues long. Germline CDR1 is SEHNR and CDR2 is FQNEAQ (reference sequence). Trimming cost V 0 bases and J 3 bases; bases outside gene matches: 4. CDR3 in DNA: TGTGCCAGCAGCTTAGCCGATGGGACAGACACCGGGGAGCTGTTTTTT. It codes for CASSLADGTDTGELFF.

V and J are TRBV19 and TRBJ1-5; the D is unclear. The CDR3 length is 14 residues. V lost 7 bases and J 0 bases, leaving 10 bases between the germline ends. Germline V gene data show CDR1 as LNHDA and CDR2 as SQIVND (reference sequence). Written as DNA, the CDR3 is TGTGCCAGTACGACACACTATAGCAATCAGCCCCAGCATTTT. It translates to CASTTHYSNQPQHF.

This chain connects TRBV5-5 to TRBJ1-2, with D possibly matching TRBD1 (5 bases). The CDR3 covers 15 residues. The V gene lost 4 bases and the J gene lost 7 bases, with 20 bases spanning the gap. CDR1 is SGHKS and CDR2 is YYEKEE in the germline V gene (reference sequence). CDR3 in amino acids: CASSPLPVGGGGYTF. The CDR3 DNA sequence: TGTGCCAGCAGCCCCCTCCCCGTGGGGGGGGGTGGCTACACCTTC.

This clone has only a few counts. V and J are TRBV7-9 and TRBJ2-7; perhaps TRBD2 as D (5 bases). V dropped 1 base and J dropped 3 bases, with 13 bases sitting between them. The CDR3 is 15 residues long. Germline V gene lookup returns CDR1 SEHNR and CDR2 FQNEAQ (reference sequence). Here the CDR3 DNA reads TGTGCCAGCAGCTTAGGCGGGCTAGAACACTACGAGCAGTACTTC. Amino acids: CASSLGGLEHYEQYF.

This rearrangement joins TRBV24-1 to TRBJ2-3, with TRBD2 identical over 12 bases. Losses at the gene ends were 4 bases for V and 2 bases for J; bases not matched to a gene: 3. Germline V gene sequence: CDR1 KGHDR, CDR2 SFDVKD. The CDR3 extends over 16 amino acids. CDR3 nucleotides: TGTGCCACCAGTGACCCTAGCGGGAGGGTCACAGATACGCAGTATTTT. Amino acid sequence: CATSDPSGRVTDTQYF.

The chain combines TRBV30 with TRBJ2-3; maybe TRBD2 (6 bases). Trimming stripped 5 bases from V and 2 bases from J, with 17 bases between. Germline-derived CDR1 and CDR2 are GTSNPN and SVGIG (reference sequence). The CDR3 has 15 amino acids. CDR3 in DNA: TGTGCCTGGGGCGGGACTCAGCGGGTCACAGATACGCAGTATTTT. Amino acid sequence: CAWGGTQRVTDTQYF.

The rearrangement links TRBV5-6 to TRBJ2-3; D call uncertain. This CDR3 has 12 residues. V lost 4 bases and J lost 6, with 9 bases in between. Per the germline V gene, CDR1 is SGHDT and CDR2 is YYEEEE. CDR3 region: CASSQTSDTQYF. The CDR3 DNA reads as TGTGCCAGCAGCCAGACCTCGGATACGCAGTATTTT. Full variable domain (remainder filled in from reference TRBV5-6 and TRBJ2-3): DAGVTQSPTHLIKTRGQQVTLRCSPKSGHDTVSWYQQALGQGPQFIFQYYEEEERQRGNFPDRFSGHQFPNYSSELNVNALLLGDSALYLCASSQTSDTQYFGPGTRLTVL.

CDR3 in DNA: TGTGCCAGCAGCTGGACCACCGAATACGAGCAGTACTTC. Translated: CASSWTTEYEQYF. The V gene is TRBV7-9, the J gene TRBJ2-7; D remains ambiguous. The CDR3 runs 13 residues. CDR1 SEHNR and CDR2 FQNEAQ come from the germline V gene (reference sequence). V lost 4 bases, J lost 4 bases, and 11 bases lay in between.

A single count supports this clone. The chain couples TRBV7-2 to TRBJ2-5; possibly TRBD2 for D (6 bases). V shed 4 bases and J shed 5 bases, with 17 bases lying between them. This CDR3 contains 15 residues. Germline values: CDR1 SGHTA, CDR2 FQGNSA. This CDR3 reads CASSSAARAGETQYF. DNA of the CDR3: TGTGCCAGCAGCTCAGCCGCGCGGGCGGGGGAGACCCAGTACTTC.

V and J are TRBV3-1 (or the pseudogene TRBV3-2) and TRBJ2-3; TRBD2 agrees at 8 bases. This CDR3 is 19 amino acids long. The junction had 13 bases not matched to a gene; V was cut back by 1 base and J by 1 base. CDR1 and CDR2 from the germline V gene are LGHDT and YNNKEL (reference sequence). The CDR3 reads CASSQGVSGGVWGTDTQYF. The CDR3 nucleotides are TGTGCCAGCAGCCAAGGCGTAAGCGGGGGCGTGTGGGGCACAGATACGCAGTATTTT.

The V call is TRBV7-8, the J call TRBJ2-3, with unresolved D. This CDR3 contains 15 residues. Trimming left V 6 bases short and J 1 base short, with 14 bases between. Per germline, CDR1 SGHVS and CDR2 FQNEAQ. The chain's CDR3 is CASSYTIQRTDTQYF. CDR3 DNA: TGTGCCAGCAGTTATACTATACAACGCACAGATACGCAGTATTTT. Together with reference TRBV7-8 and TRBJ2-3, the CDR3 gives the full variable domain: GAGVSQSPRYKVAKRGQDVALRCDPISGHVSLFWYQQALGQGPEFLTYFQNEAQLDKSGLPSDRFFAERPEGSVSTLKIQRTQQEDSAVYLCASSYTIQRTDTQYFGPGTRLTVL.

Here the CDR3 DNA reads TGTGCCAGCAGCCCGCGGGACGGGTCCTACGAGCAGTACTTC. Translation: CASSPRDGSYEQYF. The chain couples TRBV7-8 to TRBJ2-7; tentatively, D is TRBD2 (6 bases). Germline CDR1 and CDR2: SGHVS and FQNEAQ. V was trimmed by 5 bases and J by 1 base, leaving 12 bases between them. The CDR3 runs 14 residues.

This clone was found once. This chain joins TRBV7-9 and TRBJ1-6; 10 bases align to TRBD1. After removal of 5 bases from V and 10 bases from J, the junction contained 14 bases not matched to a gene. The CDR3 has 17 amino acids. Per germline, CDR1 SEHNR and CDR2 FQNEAQ (reference sequence). The CDR3 coding sequence is TGTGCCAGCAGCCAGCCCCCCGGGACAGGGGTAGAGTCACCCCTCCACTTT. Residues: CASSQPPGTGVESPLHF.

The chain is built from TRBV28 and TRBJ1-3; D call uncertain. Looked up from germline, CDR1 is MDHEN and CDR2 is SYDVKM. The CDR3 loop spans 14 amino acids. V was shortened by 5 bases and J by 2 bases, with 10 bases between the two germline ends. CDR3 sequence: CASSPEEAGNTIYF. For the CDR3, the DNA is TGTGCCAGCAGTCCGGAGGAGGCTGGAAACACCATATATTTT.

This clone was detected once. The chain links TRBV28 to TRBJ1-5, with TRBD1 matching over 10 bases. CDR1 MDHEN and CDR2 SYDVKM come from the germline V gene. The CDR3 spans 15 residues. The ends lost 7 bases at V and 2 bases at J; junction bases unmatched: 5. The chain's CDR3 is CASNLDRGGNQPQHF. CDR3 coding DNA: TGTGCCAGCAACCTGGACAGGGGGGGCAATCAGCCCCAGCATTTT.

This chain connects TRBV3-1 (or the pseudogene TRBV3-2) to TRBJ1-4; weak D call: TRBD1 (6 bases). Germline V CDR1 and CDR2: LGHDT, YNNKEL (reference sequence). Trimming pared 4 bases from V and 5 bases from J, leaving 11 bases between. The CDR3 runs to 14 residues. CDR3 in amino acids: CASSRWDTNEKLFF. Written as DNA, the CDR3 is TGTGCCAGCAGCCGGTGGGACACCAATGAAAAACTGTTTTTT.

This sequence joins TRBV7-9 and TRBJ2-7, with TRBD1 identical over 11 bases. Germline V CDR1 and CDR2: SEHNR, FQNEAQ (reference sequence). Trimming took 4 bases from V and 4 from J; bases not matched to a gene: 6. CDR3 size: 15 residues. The CDR3 DNA reads as TGTGCCAGCAGCTCGCCGGACAGGGGGCGATACGAGCAGTACTTC. Translating it yields CASSSPDRGRYEQYF.

This clone appeared a few times. The rearrangement links TRBV7-9 to TRBJ1-1; 7 bases line up with TRBD1. Germline CDR1 and CDR2: SEHNR and FQNEAQ (reference sequence). CDR3 length: 14 residues. The junction had 10 bases not matched to a gene; V was cut back by 8 bases and J by 4 bases. CDR3 sequence (DNA): TGTGCCAGCGGAGACAGGGCGAAGTTCACTGAAGCTTTCTTT. Translated: CASGDRAKFTEAFF.

The chain joins TRBV29-1 to TRBJ2-4; D is perhaps TRBD2 (5 bases). The CDR3 sequence is 13 residues long. V was cut by 0 bases and J by 2 bases, with 5 bases left in between. In germline, CDR1 is SQVTM, CDR2 ANQGSEA. CDR3 amino acids: CSVEEDSKNIQYF. DNA for the CDR3: TGCAGCGTTGAAGAGGACTCCAAAAACATTCAGTACTTC.

The chain carries TRBV2 and TRBJ1-2, with D tentatively TRBD1 (6 bases). V shed 2 bases and J shed 8 bases, with 15 bases lying between them. The CDR3 extends over 14 amino acids. The germline gives CDR1 SNHLY, CDR2 FYNNEI. The CDR3 sequence is CASSETAQGWGYTF. In nucleotides, the CDR3 is TGTGCCAGCAGTGAAACGGCGCAGGGGTGGGGCTACACCTTC.

This rearrangement joins TRBV7-9 to TRBJ1-1; tentatively, D is TRBD1 (5 bases). V was cut by 1 base and J by 10 bases, with 13 bases left in between. Looked up from germline, CDR1 is SEHNR and CDR2 is FQNEAQ (reference sequence). The CDR3 covers 13 residues. The CDR3 here is CASSLGQGLRAFF. The CDR3 DNA follows: TGTGCCAGCAGCTTAGGTCAGGGTCTTAGAGCTTTCTTT.

The genes are TRBV10-3 and TRBJ1-6; D call uncertain. CDR1 ENHRY and CDR2 SYGVKD come from the germline V gene. V lost 3 bases and J lost 6, with 12 bases in between. This CDR3 region has 15 residues. As DNA, the CDR3 is TGTGCCATCAGTGAAAATAGGTTTGGTAATTCACCCCTCCACTTT. This encodes CAISENRFGNSPLHF.

The rearrangement links TRBV7-3 to TRBJ2-1, with D hard to call. CDR3 length equals 13 residues. V lost 4 bases, J lost 8 bases, and 12 bases lay in between. The germline CDR1 and CDR2 sequences are SGHTA and FQGTGA. The CDR3 is CASSSDRSDEQFF. The CDR3 nucleotides are TGTGCCAGCAGCTCGGACCGGAGCGATGAGCAGTTCTTC. Variable domain in full (rest from reference TRBV7-3 and TRBJ2-1): GAGVSQTPSNKVTEKGKYVELRCDPISGHTALYWYRQSLGQGPEFLIYFQGTGAADDSGLPNDRFFAVRPEGSVSTLKIQRTERGDSAVYLCASSSDRSDEQFFGPGTRLTVL.

This chain uses TRBV13 with TRBJ2-7; D gene uncertain. This CDR3 comprises 14 residues. Between the trimmed V and J ends, which lost 6 bases and 5 bases, there was a span of 17 bases. Germline V gene lookup returns CDR1 PRHDT and CDR2 FYEKMQ (reference sequence). CDR3 region: CASSLQVVDHEQYF. DNA of the CDR3: TGTGCCAGCAGTCTTCAAGTGGTAGATCACGAGCAGTACTTC.

The chain carries TRBV5-1 and TRBJ1-1; 7 bases are a match to TRBD1. J lost 7 bases, V lost 4 bases, and 7 bases had no gene match. The CDR3 extends over 13 amino acids. Germline loops: CDR1 SGHRS, CDR2 YFSETQ. The DNA of the CDR3 is TGCGCCAGCAGCCCGGGGACAGTTGATGAAGCTTTCTTT. Amino acid sequence: CASSPGTVDEAFF. Looking up the rest from reference TRBV5-1 and TRBJ1-1 gives the full variable domain: KAGVTQTPRYLIKTRGQQVTLSCSPISGHRSVSWYQQTPGQGLQFLFEYFSETQRNKGNFPGRFSGRQFSNSRSEMNVSTLELGDSALYLCASSPGTVDEAFFGQGTRLTVV.

The chain combines TRBV7-2 with TRBJ2-5; D possibly corresponds to TRBD2 (6 bases). CDR3 length: 16 residues. Germline loops: CDR1 SGHTA, CDR2 FQGNSA. The V end lost 0 bases, the J end lost 7 bases, and 18 bases lay between the germline ends. Here the CDR3 reads CASSLALGLAPGTQYF. The CDR3 region has the DNA TGTGCCAGCAGCTTAGCGCTGGGACTCGCCCCAGGGACCCAGTACTTC.